This is a list of T cell receptor beta chains from one sample in a study of T-cell reconstitution after alpha-beta-depleted transplantation in children. TCRdb processed the PCR reads anew with MiXCR; each CDR3 protein has one entry. Seen here are 600,000 to 700,000 distinct CDR3 sequences, 15% to 20% observed once, and the top ten hold 0.9% to 1.2%. The specimen comprised PBMCs from the stem cell graft donor, sampled from the stem cell graft. These receptors were obtained from a human donor who donated a stem cell graft to a child with acute myeloid leukemia. Each CDR3 is given with its conserved first and last residue. A D gene is named only where the DNA matches it firmly. Some rows mark clone size as missing; the rest say once, few, many or name a class of expanded clone.

length,D,V,size,J,CDR3,DNA
15,-,TRBV7-9,-,TRBJ2-1,CASSPVRGHQNEQFF,TGTGCCAGCAGCCCTGTCCGGGGTCACCAGAATGAGCAGTTCTTC
13,-,TRBV15,-,TRBJ2-1,CATSSTRQNEQFF,TGTGCCACCAGTAGTACCCGACAAAATGAGCAGTTCTTC
18,-,TRBV6-5,-,TRBJ2-1,CASSYRPQQGGGYNEQFF,TGTGCCAGCAGTTACAGGCCCCAACAGGGTGGGGGATACAATGAGCAGTTCTTC
15,-,TRBV28,few,TRBJ1-1,CASSSQAGFNTEAFF,TGTGCCAGCAGTTCCCAAGCAGGATTCAACACTGAAGCTTTCTTT
13,-,TRBV12-3/TRBV12-4,-,TRBJ2-5,CASSFGQVGTQYF,TGTGCCAGCAGTTTTGGGCAAGTTGGGACCCAGTACTTC
14,-,TRBV12-3/TRBV12-4,-,TRBJ1-5,CASSLSAENQPQHF,TGTGCCAGCAGTTTATCGGCAGAAAATCAGCCCCAGCATTTT
14,-,TRBV28,many,TRBJ2-5,CASSTRGTRQTQYF,TGTGCCAGCAGTACGAGGGGGACGCGGCAGACCCAGTACTTC
17,-,TRBV12-3/TRBV12-4,many,TRBJ1-5,CASSPYPGEYSNQPQHF,TGTGCCAGCAGTCCCTACCCAGGAGAATATAGCAATCAGCCCCAGCATTTT
15,TRBD1,TRBV20-1,many,TRBJ1-6,CSAKLPGQENSPLHF,TGCAGTGCTAAACTCCCGGGACAGGAAAATTCACCCCTCCACTTT
18,TRBD1,TRBV12-5,once,TRBJ2-1,CASGLGLNRGTGYNEQFF,TGTGCTAGTGGTTTGGGCCTTAACAGGGGGACGGGATACAATGAGCAGTTCTTC
14,-,TRBV29-1,many,TRBJ2-5,CSVEGLDIQETQYF,TGCAGCGTTGAGGGCCTGGACATACAAGAGACCCAGTACTTC
15,-,TRBV7-2,-,TRBJ2-1,CASSLAGAAYNEQFF,TGTGCCAGCAGCTTAGCGGGGGCCGCCTACAATGAGCAGTTCTTC
14,TRBD1,TRBV20-1,many,TRBJ1-2,CSARSPDREAGYTF,TGCAGTGCTAGAAGTCCTGACAGGGAGGCCGGCTACACCTTC
16,-,TRBV24-1,few,TRBJ2-3,CATSDFPDLGEDTQYF,TGTGCCACCAGTGATTTTCCCGATCTTGGGGAAGATACGCAGTATTTT
14,TRBD1,TRBV5-1,-,TRBJ1-3,CASSSRGDGNTIYF,TGCGCCAGCAGCTCCAGGGGGGACGGAAACACCATATATTTT
16,TRBD1,TRBV7-2,many,TRBJ1-1,CASSLVTGGTSTEAFF,TGTGCCAGCAGCTTAGTCACAGGGGGTACGAGTACTGAAGCTTTCTTT